This T cell receptor (beta chain) was documented in a study of T-cell reconstitution after alpha-beta-depleted transplantation in children. Study-level results: In patients about two months after transplant, alpha-beta T cells reportedly arose from several hundred expanded graft clones. Surviving recipient T cells and thymic progenitors produced the high day-60 TCRbeta diversity seen in some patients. Newly made T cells mostly supplied T-cell counts and diversity one year after transplant.

There are many counts of this clonotype. Its antigen is unidentified. Molecular barcoding with unique molecular identifiers was used for the TCRbeta library. A single record per CDR3 protein comes from TCRdb applying MiXCR to the PCR reads. The sample lists hundreds of thousands of distinct CDR3 sequences; around 23% were seen once. The sequence derives from a boy under two years old who had a stem cell transplant for acute myeloid leukemia, so the T cells may come from the graft donor. Source: PBMCs, mostly from graft donor cells, taken 360 days after TCRalphabeta/CD19-depleted stem cell transplant.

The CDR3 DNA is TGCGCCAGCAGCCAAGATAGGGGAGGCGGCGGAAACACCATATATTTT. Translation gives CASSQDRGGGGNTIYF. The chain joins TRBV4-3 to TRBJ1-3; D is perhaps TRBD1 (5 bases). Germline V lookup: CDR1 LGHNA, CDR2 YSLEER. V was clipped by 0 bases and J by 4 bases, with 13 bases between them. The CDR3 sequence is 16 residues long.